The 11 T cell receptor beta chains below come from one sample, sequenced in a study of cytomegalovirus exposure and HLA in healthy donors. The PCR was carried out with 60 Vbeta primers and 13 Jbeta primers. The table came from immunoSEQ multiplex PCR; TCRdb's copy has only in-frame clones and leaves some out. Found here are about 36,000 clones, about 70% of them singletons; the top ten hold over 6.5%. What was sequenced was PBMCs. Receptors were obtained from a man aged 25 to 45 in good health and CMV-seronegative.

V and J are TRBV7-8 and TRBJ2-7; 8 nucleotides align to TRBD2. Looked up from germline, CDR1 is SGHVS and CDR2 is FQNEAQ. Trimming at V came to 5 bases and at J to 4 bases, leaving 25 bases not matched to a gene. The CDR3 is 20 amino acids. CDR3 DNA sequence: TGTGCCAGCAGCACCCAGCGGGTAGCGGGGCCCACTACTTCTTTATACGAGCAGTACTTC. Amino acid sequence: CASSTQRVAGPTTSLYEQYF.

The chain recombines TRBV19 with TRBJ1-5; D is possibly TRBD1 (6 bases). The CDR3 is 14 amino acids. CDR1 and CDR2 (germline): LNHDA, SQIVND (reference sequence). V lost 9 bases to trimming and J lost 6 bases, with 18 bases between them. CDR3 nucleotides: TGTGCCAGCCGAATCTCGGGGGGGCTTCAGCCCCAGCATTTT. Translated: CASRISGGLQPQHF.

In regard to this clone: The junction shows a germline mismatch at one end, possibly a read error. V gene TRBV7-8 combines with J gene TRBJ2-3; 7 bases align to TRBD2. This CDR3 has 15 residues. Looked up from germline, CDR1 is SGHVS and CDR2 is FQNEAQ. Here the CDR3 reads CASSRTMTSRDTQYF. The CDR3 coding sequence is TGTGCCAGCAGCCGAACTATGACTAGCAGAGATACGCAGTATTTT. The full variable domain, rest sourced from reference TRBV7-8 and TRBJ2-3, is GAGVSQSPRYKVAKRGQDVALRCDPISGHVSLFWYQQALGQGPEFLTYFQNEAQLDKSGLPSDRFFAERPEGSVSTLKIQRTQQEDSAVYLCASSRTMTSRDTQYFGPGTRLTVL.

The V and J genes are TRBV18 and TRBJ1-3; a weak D match, TRBD1 (6 bases). The germline gives CDR1 KGHSH, CDR2 LQKENI. V dropped 3 bases and J dropped 0 bases, with 9 bases sitting between them. CDR3 length: 15 amino acids. CDR3 region: CASSPTGRSGNTIYF. DNA of the CDR3: TGTGCCAGCTCACCGACAGGTCGCTCTGGAAACACCATATATTTT.

The chain couples TRBV27 to TRBJ1-1, with no clear D. The CDR3 totals 11 residues. Germline CDR1 is MNHEY and CDR2 is SMNVEV (reference sequence). Trimming removed 8 bases at V and 7 bases at J, with 11 bases between. The CDR3 here is CASGGPNEAFF. The CDR3 DNA is TGTGCCAGCGGTGGGCCTAATGAAGCTTTCTTT.

The V gene is TRBV29-1, the J gene TRBJ2-7, with D possibly being TRBD1 (5 bases). The CDR3 covers 12 residues. CDR1 and CDR2 (germline): SQVTM, ANQGSEA. Trimming stripped 4 bases from V and 2 bases from J, with 9 bases between. CDR3 sequence reads: CSVGPGTYEQYF. For the CDR3, the DNA is TGCAGCGTTGGACCAGGGACCTACGAGCAGTACTTC.

This chain connects TRBV5-1 to TRBJ2-7, with 12 bases lining up with TRBD2. From germline, CDR1 is SGHRS and CDR2 YFSETQ. This CDR3 is 16 amino acids long. Unmatched junction bases numbered 5, after V lost 4 bases and J lost 0 bases. This chain's CDR3 is CASSPGLAGPSYEQYF. In nucleotides, the CDR3 is TGCGCCAGCAGCCCAGGACTAGCGGGGCCCTCCTACGAGCAGTACTTC.

The V call is TRBV6-5, the J call TRBJ1-5; perhaps TRBD1 as D (5 bases). V gave up 6 bases and J gave up 2 bases, with 14 bases separating them. CDR1 is MNHEY and CDR2 is SVGAGI in the germline V gene. The CDR3 consists of 15 residues. CDR3 residues: CASRTLGRGNQPQHF. The DNA for the CDR3 is TGTGCCAGCAGGACCTTGGGCAGGGGCAATCAGCCCCAGCATTTT.

This clone was observed a single time. This chain's CDR3 is CASRGGSSLREQYF. The CDR3 bases are TGTGCCAGCAGAGGCGGGAGTTCCCTAAGGGAGCAGTACTTC. V usage is TRBV28 and J usage is TRBJ2-7, with 7 bases identical to TRBD2. The CDR3 is 14 residues long. V lost 6 bases, J lost 7 bases, and 12 bases stayed unmatched. The germline CDR1 and CDR2 sequences are MDHEN and SYDVKM.

The chain carries TRBV23-1 and TRBJ2-7; 8 bases match TRBD1. TRBV23-1 is assigned to the ORF class and has an uncertain function. The CDR3 totals 16 residues. V dropped 3 bases and J dropped 5; count of bases not matched to a gene: 12. CDR3 in DNA: TGCGCCAGCAGTCATCCGGAAGGGACAGGTCCGGACGAGCAGTACTTC. It translates to CASSHPEGTGPDEQYF.

CDR3 DNA sequence: TGTGCCAGCAGCGGTCAGGGCCTCACTGAAGCTTTCTTT. Translating gives CASSGQGLTEAFF. The gene calls are TRBV2 and TRBJ1-1; D is perhaps TRBD1 (5 bases). The CDR3 runs 13 residues. In germline, CDR1 is SNHLY, CDR2 FYNNEI. V was cut by 6 bases and J by 4 bases, with 12 bases left in between.